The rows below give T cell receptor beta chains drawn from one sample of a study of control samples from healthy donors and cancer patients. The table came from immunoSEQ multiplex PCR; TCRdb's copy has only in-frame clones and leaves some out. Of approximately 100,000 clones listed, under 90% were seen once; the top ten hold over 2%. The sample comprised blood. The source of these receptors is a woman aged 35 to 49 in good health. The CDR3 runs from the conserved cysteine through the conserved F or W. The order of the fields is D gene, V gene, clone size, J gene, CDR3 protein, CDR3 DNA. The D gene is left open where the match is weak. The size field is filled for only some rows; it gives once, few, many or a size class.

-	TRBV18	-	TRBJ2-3	CASSFTSAVRTDTQYF	TGTGCCAGCTCTTTCACGAGCGCAGTGCGCACAGATACGCAGTATTTT
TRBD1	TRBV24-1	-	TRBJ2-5	CATRGTGGLGETQYF	TGTGCCACCAGAGGGACAGGGGGCCTCGGGGAGACCCAGTACTTC
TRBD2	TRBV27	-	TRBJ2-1	CASRIAGGPWNEQFF	TGTGCCAGCAGAATAGCGGGGGGGCCGTGGAATGAGCAGTTCTTC
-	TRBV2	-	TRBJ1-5	CASSDIGGVGNQPQHF	TGTGCCAGCAGTGATATCGGGGGCGTGGGCAATCAGCCCCAGCATTTT
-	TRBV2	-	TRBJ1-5	CASRADGGNQPQHF	TGTGCCAGCAGGGCGGACGGTGGCAATCAGCCCCAGCATTTT
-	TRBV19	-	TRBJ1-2	CASNPYRVDYGYTF	TGTGCCAGTAATCCTTACAGGGTTGACTATGGCTACACCTTC
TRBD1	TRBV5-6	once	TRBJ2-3	CASSLGDRAFADTQYF	TGTGCCAGCAGCTTGGGGGACAGGGCTTTTGCAGATACGCAGTATTTT
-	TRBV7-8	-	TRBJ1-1	CASSLVAQGGEGTEAFF	TGTGCCAGCAGCTTAGTGGCGCAGGGAGGAGAGGGCACTGAAGCTTTCTTT
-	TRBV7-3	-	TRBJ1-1	CASSPQVTVATEAFF	TGTGCCAGCAGCCCCCAGGTTACGGTTGCCACTGAAGCTTTCTTT
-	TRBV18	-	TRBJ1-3	CASSPGVTGNTIYF	TGTGCCAGCTCACCAGGAGTTACGGGAAACACCATATATTTT